These 26 T cell receptor beta chains share one sample of origin, sequenced in a study of blood T cell repertoires in COVID-19. Profiling relied on immunoSEQ multiplex PCR, and the TCRdb table lists in-frame clones only, not all of them. The repertoire consists of under 500,000 clones, with around 89% occurring once and the leading ten covering 0.95% to 1.3%. The sample taken for sequencing was PBMCs or T cells enriched from blood (not recorded which). The receptor source for this set is a man aged 25-45 years who had recovered from COVID-19.

Comment on this clone: Sequence at one end of the junction differs from germline and may be a read error. This chain links TRBV12-3 or TRBV12-4 with TRBJ2-5, with D perhaps matching TRBD1 (7 bases). There are 11 residues in the CDR3. CDR3 bases: TGTGCCAGCAGCGGAGGGGGCCCTACGAACTTC. Its protein product is CASSGGGPTNF.

The CDR3 sequence: CASSERGPPLHF. In DNA form, the CDR3 reads TGTGCCAGCAGTGAGCGGGGGCCGCCCCTCCACTTT. The chain carries TRBV6-1 and TRBJ1-6, with a tentative D call TRBD1 (6 bases). V gave up 3 bases and J gave up 13 bases, with 10 bases separating them. The CDR3 runs to 12 residues. The germline V gene encodes CDR1 MNHNS and CDR2 SASEGT.

The V call is TRBV9, the J call TRBJ2-1; 7 bases fit TRBD2. Germline assignment: CDR1 SGDLS and CDR2 YYNGEE. Losses at the gene ends were 6 bases for V and 4 bases for J; bases not matched to a gene: 10. The CDR3 runs to 15 residues. In nucleotides, the CDR3 is TGTGCCAGCAACGGGGCTAGCGGAGTTTACAATGAGCAGTTCTTC. This gives the protein CASNGASGVYNEQFF.

The V call is TRBV28, the J call TRBJ1-1; D possibly corresponds to TRBD1 (5 bases). The CDR3 is 13 residues long. Germline V gives CDR1 MDHEN, CDR2 SYDVKM. V lost 6 bases, J lost 5 bases, and 13 bases lay in between. The CDR3 coding sequence is TGTGCCAGCAGCGGGAGATGGGGGACTGAAGCTTTCTTT. Translated, it gives CASSGRWGTEAFF. Drawing the rest from reference TRBV28 and TRBJ1-1, the complete variable domain is DVKVTQSSRYLVKRTGEKVFLECVQDMDHENMFWYRQDPGLGLRLIYFSYDVKMKEKGDIPEGYSVSREKKERFSLILESASTNQTSMYLCASSGRWGTEAFFGQGTRLTVV.

This clone was counted once. The rearrangement links TRBV24-1 to TRBJ2-1, with a possible D match to TRBD2 (7 bases). V was shortened by 2 bases and J by 5 bases, with 18 bases between the two germline ends. The germline CDR1 and CDR2 sequences are KGHDR and SFDVKD. This CDR3 is 17 amino acids long. CDR3: CATSDWTAFGGDNEQFF. CDR3 bases: TGTGCCACCAGTGATTGGACAGCCTTTGGGGGGGACAATGAGCAGTTCTTC.

This clone was observed a single time. Written as DNA, the CDR3 is TGTGCCACCAGTCAGGAAAACTATGGCTACACCTTC. Its protein is CATSQENYGYTF. The chain joins TRBV24-1 to TRBJ1-2, with D unresolved. The CDR3 sequence is 12 residues long. Germline CDR1 is KGHDR and CDR2 is SFDVKD. The ends were cut back, 6 bases at V and 2 bases at J, with 6 bases in the middle.

The chain has TRBV18 and TRBJ2-5, with D possibly being TRBD2 (5 bases). Germline CDR1 and CDR2: KGHSH and LQKENI. CDR3 length equals 17 residues. V lost 0 bases, J lost 5 bases, and 19 bases lay in between. In DNA, the CDR3 is TGTGCCAGCTCACCACCGCGGGTACGACCCGCCGGGGAGACCCAGTACTTC. Its protein product is CASSPPRVRPAGETQYF.

The genes are TRBV12-3 or TRBV12-4 and TRBJ1-2; D gene unclear. Trimming stripped 3 bases from V and 6 bases from J, with 11 bases between. This CDR3 comprises 13 residues. CDR3 DNA sequence: TGTGCCAGCAGTTTGTCTACCTATGATGGCTACACCTTC. Translating it yields CASSLSTYDGYTF.

The chain combines TRBV3-1 (or the pseudogene TRBV3-2) with TRBJ2-1, with TRBD2 identical over 9 bases. V was clipped by 2 bases and J by 2 bases; unmatched bases: 7. The CDR3 is 17 amino acids. Germline V gives CDR1 LGHDT, CDR2 YNNKEL (reference sequence). CDR3 sequence reads: CASSQTLGGRAYNEQFF. CDR3 in DNA: TGTGCCAGCAGCCAAACGCTTGGCGGGAGGGCCTACAATGAGCAGTTCTTC.

The genes are TRBV6-5 and TRBJ1-2, with 7 bases that match TRBD1. The CDR3 has 15 residues. J gave up 7 bases and V 0 bases, and 8 bases lay outside the gene matches. Germline assignment: CDR1 MNHEY and CDR2 SVGAGI. Written as DNA, the CDR3 is TGTGCCAGCAGTTACTCGATTGGAGGGGGCTTTGGCTACACCTTC. Translated: CASSYSIGGGFGYTF.

This clone was picked up a small number of times. The chain employs TRBV5-4 and TRBJ1-3, with D maybe TRBD1 (5 bases). Trimming stripped 3 bases from V and 0 bases from J, with 10 bases between. CDR3 size: 15 residues. The germline CDR1 and CDR2 sequences are SGHNT and YYREEE (reference sequence). The CDR3 DNA is TGTGCCAGCAGCTCTTATAGGGGCTCTGGAAACACCATATATTTT. Its protein is CASSSYRGSGNTIYF. Full variable domain (missing parts from reference TRBV5-4 and TRBJ1-3): ETGVTQSPTHLIKTRGQQVTLRCSSQSGHNTVSWYQQALGQGPQFIFQYYREEENGRGNFPPRFSGLQFPNYSSELNVNALELDDSALYLCASSSYRGSGNTIYFGEGSWLTVV.

This sequence joins TRBV18 and TRBJ1-1; perhaps TRBD1 as D (5 bases). With 3 bases removed from V and 2 bases from J, the gap between germline ends came to 13 bases. Germline V CDR1 and CDR2: KGHSH, LQKENI. The length of the CDR3 is 15 residues. The CDR3 region has the DNA TGTGCCAGCTCACCCCGGACAATCGATAACACTGAAGCTTTCTTT. As protein: CASSPRTIDNTEAFF.

This sequence joins TRBV6-5 and TRBJ1-1; 7 nucleotides match TRBD1. Germline CDR1 is MNHEY and CDR2 is SVGAGI. V lost 7 bases and J lost 2; bases outside the gene matches: 4. The CDR3 consists of 13 residues. Here the CDR3 reads CASKGTENTEAFF. The CDR3 coding sequence is TGTGCCAGCAAGGGGACAGAAAACACTGAAGCTTTCTTT.

The rearrangement joins TRBV5-1 to TRBJ2-1; 7 bases fit TRBD2. Losses at the gene ends were 7 bases for V and 4 bases for J; bases not matched to a gene: 11. The germline gives CDR1 SGHRS, CDR2 YFSETQ. The CDR3 extends over 15 amino acids. The CDR3 DNA follows: TGCGCCAGCTCCTACACGGGACTACCTTACAATGAGCAGTTCTTC. It specifies CASSYTGLPYNEQFF.

This chain joins TRBV29-1 and TRBJ2-7; the D gene is possibly TRBD2 (6 bases). Trimming cost V 7 bases and J 3 bases, with 19 bases left between them. The CDR3 is 14 residues long. CDR1 SQVTM and CDR2 ANQGSEA come from the germline V gene. The DNA of the CDR3 is TGCAGCGCACAAAGATGGGGGGACCGCTACGAGCAGTACTTC. It yields the protein CSAQRWGDRYEQYF.

The V gene is TRBV10-1, the J gene TRBJ1-1, with D unresolved. V gave up 6 bases and J gave up 11 bases, with 22 bases separating them. This CDR3 is 14 amino acids long. Germline loops: CDR1 WNHNN, CDR2 SYGVQD (reference sequence). The chain's CDR3 is CASSDYSQAAAAFF. CDR3 in DNA: TGCGCCAGCAGCGACTATTCCCAGGCGGCGGCCGCTTTCTTT.

V gene TRBV6-5 combines with J gene TRBJ2-7; TRBD2 matches 9 bases. From germline, CDR1 is MNHEY and CDR2 SVGAGI. The CDR3 spans 16 residues. The V and J ends lost 2 bases and 3 bases, in that order; junction bases with no gene match: 8. CDR3 sequence (DNA): TGTGCCAGCAGTTACGGAGGTCTAGCGGGAAACTACGAGCAGTACTTC. Its protein is CASSYGGLAGNYEQYF.

V usage is TRBV14 and J usage is TRBJ1-1, with a tentative D call TRBD1 (5 bases). Germline CDR1 reads SGHDN; CDR2 reads FVKESK. Deletions cut 9 bases from V and 3 bases from J, with 8 bases between. The length of the CDR3 is 11 residues. The CDR3 nucleotides are TGTGCCAGAGAGACAGACACTGAAGCTTTCTTT. Amino acid sequence: CARETDTEAFF.

The V call is TRBV7-9, the J call TRBJ1-5; 10 nucleotides align to TRBD1. Losses at the gene ends were 3 bases for V and 3 bases for J; bases not matched to a gene: 2. This CDR3 is built from 15 residues. Germline assignment: CDR1 SEHNR and CDR2 FQNEAQ (reference sequence). The CDR3 region is CASSFGTGANQPQHF. The CDR3 DNA sequence: TGTGCCAGCAGCTTTGGGACAGGGGCCAATCAGCCCCAGCATTTT.

This sequence joins TRBV4-1 and TRBJ2-3; a possible D gene is TRBD2 (6 bases). CDR3 length: 14 residues. Per the germline V gene, CDR1 is MGHRA and CDR2 is YSYEKL. V was shortened by 0 bases and J by 8 bases, with 12 bases between the two germline ends. The CDR3 DNA reads as TGCGCCAGCAGCCAAGATCATGTGGGGGGTACGCAGTATTTT. Its protein product is CASSQDHVGGTQYF.

The J gene is TRBJ1-4, the V gene TRBV5-4, with TRBD1 matching over 10 bases. Germline V gives CDR1 SGHNT, CDR2 YYREEE (reference sequence). V gave up 4 bases and J gave up 6 bases; unmatched junction bases: 6. CDR3 length: 15 residues. The CDR3 nucleotides are TGTGCCAGCAGCCTCGGGGGGACAGGGGATGAAAAACTGTTTTTT. Its protein product is CASSLGGTGDEKLFF.

The chain links TRBV28 to TRBJ2-7; 8 bases match TRBD2. The CDR3 loop spans 14 amino acids. From germline, CDR1 is MDHEN and CDR2 SYDVKM. V dropped 4 bases and J dropped 0; count of bases not matched to a gene: 2. The chain's CDR3 is CASSYSGVSYEQYF. The CDR3 coding sequence is TGTGCCAGCAGTTATAGCGGGGTCTCCTACGAGCAGTACTTC.

The V call is TRBV6-2 or TRBV6-3, the J call TRBJ2-7, with D perhaps TRBD2 (5 bases). Germline CDR1 and CDR2: MNHEY and SVGEGT. This CDR3 contains 15 residues. V was cut by 2 bases and J by 3 bases, with 14 bases left in between. This chain's CDR3 is CASSYPLLGDYEQYF. The CDR3, as DNA: TGTGCCAGCAGTTACCCCCTCTTGGGAGACTACGAGCAGTACTTC.

CDR3 DNA sequence: TGTGCCAGCAGCTCAAGTGGGGTGGACAATAATGAAAAACTGTTTTTT. Translating it yields CASSSSGVDNNEKLFF. The chain uses TRBV7-2 and TRBJ1-4; tentatively, D is TRBD1 (5 bases). This CDR3 spans 16 amino acids. V lost 4 bases to trimming and J lost 4 bases, with 16 bases between them. Germline CDR1 and CDR2: SGHTA and FQGNSA.

This chain connects TRBV7-8 to TRBJ2-7; 7 bases line up with TRBD2. V dropped 0 bases and J dropped 4; count of bases not matched to a gene: 15. In germline, CDR1 is SGHVS, CDR2 FQNEAQ. There are 18 residues in the CDR3. The CDR3 DNA is TGTGCCAGCAGCTTAGCGCGTGGGCGGGGCGGGAGATGGTACGAGCAGTACTTC. Translating it yields CASSLARGRGGRWYEQYF.

This clone appeared a single time. The chain recombines TRBV28 with TRBJ1-3, with D uncertain. This CDR3 is 14 amino acids long. The germline V and J ends were trimmed by 4 bases and 5 bases, with 12 bases remaining between them. Germline-derived CDR1 and CDR2 are MDHEN and SYDVKM. The CDR3: CASSSLPPRNTIYF. The CDR3, as DNA: TGTGCCAGCAGTTCCCTTCCCCCCCGAAACACCATATATTTT. The full variable domain, with the rest looked up from reference TRBV28 and TRBJ1-3, is DVKVTQSSRYLVKRTGEKVFLECVQDMDHENMFWYRQDPGLGLRLIYFSYDVKMKEKGDIPEGYSVSREKKERFSLILESASTNQTSMYLCASSSLPPRNTIYFGEGSWLTVV.